A selection of T cell receptor beta chains follows, all from one sample in a study of early T cells in non-severe SARS-CoV-2 infection. TCRdb reprocessed the 5' RACE reads with MiXCR, giving one entry per CDR3 protein. The data hold 25,000 to 30,000 distinct CDR3 sequences, with roughly a tenth observed a single time. The sample was whole blood. The receptors here all came from an adult who was a healthcare worker with PCR-confirmed SARS-CoV-2 infection or an uninfected control (not recorded which). CDR3s include the opening cysteine and the closing phenylalanine or tryptophan. Each record gives: V gene, J gene, D gene, clone size, CDR3 protein, CDR3 DNA. A D gene is named only where the DNA matches it firmly. A clone size is listed for some rows: how often the clone was seen (once, few, many), or a class if it is expanded.

TRBV4-3,TRBJ1-2,NA,many,CASSQDSSYGYTF,TGCGCCAGCAGCCAGGACAGCTCCTATGGCTACACCTTC
TRBV11-2,TRBJ2-1,NA,NA,CASSLDKGTSEQFF,TGTGCCAGCAGCTTAGATAAGGGAACCAGTGAGCAGTTCTTC
TRBV12-3/TRBV12-4,TRBJ2-1,NA,NA,CASSLAGNEQFF,TGTGCCAGCAGTTTAGCAGGGAATGAGCAGTTCTTC
TRBV6-5,TRBJ2-7,NA,many,CASTSVFKTGTPSYEQYF,TGTGCCAGCACCTCCGTTTTTAAGACCGGGACGCCGTCCTACGAGCAGTACTTC
TRBV7-6,TRBJ2-3,TRBD2,many,CASSLPGLDTDTQYF,TGTGCCAGCAGCTTACCGGGACTAGATACAGATACGCAGTATTTT
TRBV6-6,TRBJ1-4,NA,many,CASSSPGTDEKLFF,TGTGCCAGCAGTTCCCCGGGGACTGACGAAAAACTGTTTTTT
TRBV27,TRBJ2-1,TRBD2,few,CASRSGGSSYNEQFF,TGTGCCAGCAGAAGCGGGGGCAGCTCCTACAATGAGCAGTTCTTC
TRBV7-2,TRBJ1-1,NA,many,CASSLGTYTEAFF,TGTGCCAGCAGCTTGGGAACATACACTGAAGCTTTCTTT
TRBV12-3/TRBV12-4,TRBJ1-1,NA,NA,CASSFAGPNTEAFF,TGTGCCAGCAGTTTTGCCGGGCCGAACACTGAAGCTTTCTTT
TRBV18,TRBJ1-2,NA,NA,CASSPDRQGTNYGYTF,TGTGCCAGCTCACCTGATCGCCAGGGCACTAACTATGGCTACACCTTC
TRBV18,TRBJ1-2,NA,NA,CASSPPSRLYGYTF,TGTGCCAGCTCACCACCTTCGCGTCTCTATGGCTACACCTTC
TRBV30,TRBJ2-5,NA,NA,CAWSGLRTQYF,TGTGCCTGGAGTGGCTTGAGGACCCAGTACTTC
TRBV5-4,TRBJ2-1,TRBD2,many,CASSPGLAGAMYNEQFF,TGTGCCAGCAGCCCGGGACTAGCGGGGGCAATGTACAATGAGCAGTTCTTC
TRBV7-2,TRBJ1-6,NA,many,CASSLARDSPLHF,TGTGCCAGCAGCTTAGCGAGGGATTCACCCCTCCACTTT
TRBV2,TRBJ2-7,TRBD2,many,CASRRGGDFSYEQYF,TGTGCCAGCAGGCGGGGGGGCGATTTTTCCTACGAGCAGTACTTC
TRBV27,TRBJ2-6,NA,many,CASSLTSRASGANVLTF,TGTGCCAGCAGTTTAACTTCCCGGGCCTCTGGGGCCAACGTCCTGACTTTC